A selection of T cell receptor beta chains follows, all from one sample in a study of T cell responses to AZD1222 COVID-19 vaccine. Assay used: immunoSEQ multiplex PCR; TCRdb lists only in-frame clones, some missing. The sample lists about 120,000 clones; 88% were seen once. The material was peripheral blood, obtained on day 0 of AZD1222 vaccination. Receptor source: an adult in good health. Both conserved end residues are part of each CDR3. D genes are given only for firm matches. A clone size is listed for some rows: how often the clone was seen (once, few, many), or a class if it is expanded.

D gene,V gene,clone size,J gene,CDR3 protein,CDR3 DNA
NA,TRBV4-2,NA,TRBJ2-7,CASSQDARYEQYF,TGTGCCAGCAGCCAAGATGCGAGATACGAGCAGTACTTC
NA,TRBV11-2,NA,TRBJ1-2,CASSLDVGHSAGYTF,TGTGCCAGCAGCTTAGATGTAGGACATTCCGCTGGCTACACCTTC
NA,TRBV7-9,NA,TRBJ2-2,CASSHPRRGLNTGELFF,TGTGCCAGCAGCCACCCCCGCCGGGGCCTAAACACCGGGGAGCTGTTTTTT
TRBD2,TRBV4-2,NA,TRBJ2-1,CASSQGEGGGSYNEQFF,TGTGCCAGCAGCCAGGGGGAGGGCGGGGGCTCCTACAATGAGCAGTTCTTC
NA,TRBV20-1,NA,TRBJ1-1,CSAREDAEAFF,TGCAGTGCTAGAGAGGATGCTGAAGCTTTCTTT
TRBD1,TRBV5-5,NA,TRBJ1-1,CASSKYRDRENTEAFF,TGTGCCAGCAGCAAATACCGGGACAGGGAAAACACTGAAGCTTTCTTT
TRBD2,TRBV30,NA,TRBJ2-5,CAGSLAGIVGETQYF,TGTGCCGGATCTTTAGCGGGGATCGTGGGAGAGACCCAGTACTTC
NA,TRBV3-1/TRBV3-2,NA,TRBJ1-6,CASSQDGAENSPLHF,TGTGCCAGCAGCCAAGATGGGGCAGAGAATTCACCCCTCCACTTT
TRBD1,TRBV5-1,NA,TRBJ1-1,CASSPRTGGGTEAFF,TGCGCCAGCAGCCCGCGGACAGGGGGCGGAACTGAAGCTTTCTTT
NA,TRBV12-3/TRBV12-4,NA,TRBJ1-2,CASSWSVGYTF,TGTGCCAGCAGTTGGAGCGTGGGTTACACCTTC
TRBD1,TRBV18,NA,TRBJ2-2,CASSPRTGENTGELFF,TGTGCCAGCTCACCGCGGACAGGCGAGAACACCGGGGAGCTGTTTTTT
TRBD1,TRBV5-4,NA,TRBJ1-1,CASSSATGTNTEAFF,TGTGCCAGCAGCTCTGCGACAGGGACGAACACTGAAGCTTTCTTT
TRBD1,TRBV28,NA,TRBJ1-2,CASSLRGDRAYGYTF,TGTGCCAGCAGTTTAAGGGGGGACAGGGCCTATGGCTACACCTTC
NA,TRBV19,once,TRBJ2-5,CASSVTRQETQYF,TGTGCCAGTAGTGTTACCCGGCAAGAGACCCAGTACTTC
NA,TRBV18,NA,TRBJ1-5,CASSPGGGNSNQPQHF,TGTGCCAGCTCACCGGGCGGGGGCAATAGCAATCAGCCCCAGCATTTT
TRBD1,TRBV4-2,NA,TRBJ1-2,CASSAGTGANYGYTF,TGTGCCAGCAGCGCGGGGACAGGGGCTAACTATGGCTACACCTTC
NA,TRBV7-9,NA,TRBJ1-2,CASSLVGLVYGYTF,TGTGCCAGCAGCTTAGTTGGGTTGGTCTATGGCTACACCTTC
NA,TRBV6-5,NA,TRBJ2-7,CASSSHYEQYF,TGTGCCAGCAGTTCTCACTACGAGCAGTACTTC
NA,TRBV19,NA,TRBJ1-5,CASSSDWGQPQHF,TGTGCCAGTAGTTCCGACTGGGGGCAGCCCCAGCATTTT
NA,TRBV14,NA,TRBJ1-2,CASSPDYIYGYTF,TGTGCCAGCAGCCCTGACTATATCTATGGCTACACCTTC
NA,TRBV9,NA,TRBJ2-3,CASSARLGMVSTDTQYF,TGTGCCAGCAGCGCCCGCCTAGGAATGGTTAGCACAGATACGCAGTATTTT
TRBD1,TRBV14,NA,TRBJ1-2,CASSQGQGFAYGYTF,TGTGCCAGCAGCCAAGGACAGGGGTTTGCCTATGGCTACACCTTC
TRBD1,TRBV3-1/TRBV3-2,NA,TRBJ2-1,CASSPHRGRNEQFF,TGTGCCAGCAGCCCCCACAGGGGAAGGAATGAGCAGTTCTTC
TRBD1,TRBV29-1,NA,TRBJ2-7,CSVGDSYEQYF,TGCAGCGTTGGGGACAGCTACGAGCAGTACTTC
TRBD2,TRBV3-1/TRBV3-2,NA,TRBJ2-5,CASSQGTSGVGETQYF,TGTGCCAGCAGCCAAGGGACTAGCGGGGTGGGAGAGACCCAGTACTTC
NA,TRBV20-1,NA,TRBJ2-7,CSARYPGVQYF,TGCAGTGCTAGATACCCGGGGGTGCAGTACTTC
NA,TRBV6-1,NA,TRBJ2-3,CASSEMRSTSTDTQYF,TGTGCCAGCAGTGAAATGCGGTCCACTAGCACAGATACGCAGTATTTT
NA,TRBV28,NA,TRBJ1-2,CASKGADNYGYTF,TGTGCCAGCAAGGGCGCCGACAACTATGGCTACACCTTC
TRBD1,TRBV7-2,once,TRBJ1-2,CASTPGTGTALGGYTF,TGTGCCAGCACCCCCGGGACAGGGACTGCTCTGGGTGGCTACACCTTC
TRBD1,TRBV19,NA,TRBJ1-2,CASSEAGRRGTDYGYTF,TGTGCCAGTAGTGAGGCCGGACGACGGGGGACAGACTATGGCTACACCTTC
TRBD2,TRBV7-8,NA,TRBJ2-1,CASSLAGGGSYNEQFF,TGTGCCAGCAGCTTAGCGGGCGGGGGCTCCTACAATGAGCAGTTCTTC
NA,TRBV9,NA,TRBJ1-1,CASSVSARTNTEAFF,TGTGCCAGCAGCGTTAGCGCTCGGACGAACACTGAAGCTTTCTTT
NA,TRBV30,NA,TRBJ1-1,CAWSVSGDGAFF,TGTGCCTGGAGTGTATCCGGGGATGGGGCTTTCTTT
NA,TRBV6-8,few,TRBJ1-4,CASSLIRGPREKLFF,TGTGCCAGCAGCCTTATAAGGGGCCCAAGGGAAAAACTGTTTTTT
NA,TRBV6-6,NA,TRBJ1-2,CASFRDRSPYGYTF,TGTGCCAGCTTCCGAGACAGGAGCCCCTATGGCTACACCTTC
NA,TRBV7-3,NA,TRBJ1-1,CASRWNMNTEAFF,TGTGCCAGCAGATGGAACATGAACACTGAAGCTTTCTTT
NA,TRBV29-1,NA,TRBJ1-2,CSVEIPYGYTF,TGCAGCGTTGAGATCCCCTATGGCTACACCTTC